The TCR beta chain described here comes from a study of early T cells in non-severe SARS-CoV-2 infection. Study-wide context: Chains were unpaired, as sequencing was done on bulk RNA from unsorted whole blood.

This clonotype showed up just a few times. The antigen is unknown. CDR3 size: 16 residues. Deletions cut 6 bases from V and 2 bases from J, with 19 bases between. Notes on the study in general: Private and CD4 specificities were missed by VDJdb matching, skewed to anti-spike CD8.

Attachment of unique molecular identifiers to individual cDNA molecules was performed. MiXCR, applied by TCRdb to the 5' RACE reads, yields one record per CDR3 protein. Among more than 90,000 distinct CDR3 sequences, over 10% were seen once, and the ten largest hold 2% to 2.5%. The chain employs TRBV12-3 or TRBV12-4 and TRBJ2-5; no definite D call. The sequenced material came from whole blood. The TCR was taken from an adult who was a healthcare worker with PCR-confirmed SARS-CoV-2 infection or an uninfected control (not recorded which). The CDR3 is CASRRASTIQQETQYF. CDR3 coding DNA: TGTGCCAGCAGACGTGCTAGTACCATTCAACAAGAGACCCAGTACTTC.